Sequencing of this T cell receptor beta chain was carried out in a study of T cells in tuberculosis. Regarding time point: new active TB diagnosis, blood taken before or within 7 days of starting treatment. Active tuberculosis patients were new diagnoses, HIV-seronegative, South African, and aged 18 years or older. This CDR3 region has 13 residues. Trimming at V came to 2 bases and at J to 10 bases, leaving 5 bases not matched to a gene. Germline CDR1 reads MGHDK; CDR2 reads SYGVNS. Sequencing was performed with immunoSEQ multiplex PCR; in TCRdb, only in-frame clones are kept and a portion is missing. The data contain under 50,000 clones, approximately 95% of them singletons. Worth noting for this clone: The target antigen is unknown.

Study-wide findings and caveats: Active tuberculosis TCR-alpha repertoires lay closer to GMM-specific TCRs than IGRA-negative controls, suggesting clonal expansion.

This receptor was taken from an adult with tuberculosis. This material consisted of PBMCs, taken at tuberculosis diagnosis. The chain combines TRBV25-1 with TRBJ2-1, with TRBD1 matching over 7 bases. The CDR3 DNA sequence: TGTGCCAGCAGTGAAAGACAGGGTTGGGAGCAGTTCTTC. Encoded protein: CASSERQGWEQFF.